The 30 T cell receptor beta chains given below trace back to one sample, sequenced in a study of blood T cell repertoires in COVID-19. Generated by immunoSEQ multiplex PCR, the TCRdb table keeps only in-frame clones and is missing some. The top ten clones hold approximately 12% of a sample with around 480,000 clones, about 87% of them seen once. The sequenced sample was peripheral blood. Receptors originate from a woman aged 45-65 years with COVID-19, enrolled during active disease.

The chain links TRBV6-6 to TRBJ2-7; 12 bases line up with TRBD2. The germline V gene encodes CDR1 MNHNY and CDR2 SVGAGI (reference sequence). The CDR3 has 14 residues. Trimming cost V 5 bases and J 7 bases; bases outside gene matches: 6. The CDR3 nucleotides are TGTGCCAGCAGTGTACTAGCGGGGGGTGTAGAGCAGTACTTC. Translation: CASSVLAGGVEQYF.

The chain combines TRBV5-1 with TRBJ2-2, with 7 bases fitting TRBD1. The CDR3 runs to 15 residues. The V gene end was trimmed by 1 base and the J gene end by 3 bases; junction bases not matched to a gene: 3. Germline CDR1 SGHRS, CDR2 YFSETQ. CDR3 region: CASSLRGLDTGELFF. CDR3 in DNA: TGCGCCAGCAGCTTGAGGGGGCTCGACACCGGGGAGCTGTTTTTT.

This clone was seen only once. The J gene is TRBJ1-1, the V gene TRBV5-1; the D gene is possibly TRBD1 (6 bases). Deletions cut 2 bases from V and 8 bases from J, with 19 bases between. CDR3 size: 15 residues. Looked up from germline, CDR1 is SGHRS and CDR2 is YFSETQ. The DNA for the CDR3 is TGCGCCAGCAGCTTAAATTCCGGGACAAGGGGGGAAGCTTTCTTT. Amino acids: CASSLNSGTRGEAFF.

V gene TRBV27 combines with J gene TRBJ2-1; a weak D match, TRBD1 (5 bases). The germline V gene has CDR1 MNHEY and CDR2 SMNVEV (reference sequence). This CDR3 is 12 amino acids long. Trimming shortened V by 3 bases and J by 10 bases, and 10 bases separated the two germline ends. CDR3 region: CASSFSWGEQFF. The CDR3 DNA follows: TGTGCCAGCAGTTTCTCGTGGGGCGAGCAGTTCTTC.

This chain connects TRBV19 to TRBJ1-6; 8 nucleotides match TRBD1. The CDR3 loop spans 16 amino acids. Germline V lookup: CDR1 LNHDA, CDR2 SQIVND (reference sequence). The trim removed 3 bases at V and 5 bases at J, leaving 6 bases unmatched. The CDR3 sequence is CASSIVPGGHNSPLHF. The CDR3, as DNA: TGTGCCAGTAGTATCGTCCCAGGGGGCCATAATTCACCCCTCCACTTT.

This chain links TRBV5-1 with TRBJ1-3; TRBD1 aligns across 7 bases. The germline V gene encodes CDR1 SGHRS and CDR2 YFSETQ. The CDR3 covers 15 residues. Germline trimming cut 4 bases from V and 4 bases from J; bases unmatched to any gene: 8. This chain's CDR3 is CASSPTGVVGNTIYF. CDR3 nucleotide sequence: TGCGCCAGCAGCCCAACAGGGGTGGTCGGAAACACCATATATTTT.

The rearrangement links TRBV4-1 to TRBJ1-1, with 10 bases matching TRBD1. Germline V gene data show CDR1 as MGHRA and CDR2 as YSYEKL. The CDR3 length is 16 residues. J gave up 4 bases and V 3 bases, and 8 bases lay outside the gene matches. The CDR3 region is CASSQPRDRGTTEAFF. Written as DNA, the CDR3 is TGCGCCAGCAGCCAGCCTAGGGACAGGGGTACCACTGAAGCTTTCTTT.

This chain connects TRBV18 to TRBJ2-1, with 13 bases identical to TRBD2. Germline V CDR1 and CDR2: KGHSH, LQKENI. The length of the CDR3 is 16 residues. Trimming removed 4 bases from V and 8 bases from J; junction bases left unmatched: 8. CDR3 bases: TGTGCCAGCTCACGACTAACTAGCGGGGGGGTCGATGAGCAGTTCTTC. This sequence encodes CASSRLTSGGVDEQFF.

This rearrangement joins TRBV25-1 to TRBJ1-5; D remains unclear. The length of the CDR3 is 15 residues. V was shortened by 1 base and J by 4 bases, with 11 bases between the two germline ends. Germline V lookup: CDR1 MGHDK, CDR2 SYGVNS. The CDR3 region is CASSESATGNQPQHF. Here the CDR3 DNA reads TGTGCCAGCAGTGAATCGGCGACGGGGAATCAGCCCCAGCATTTT.

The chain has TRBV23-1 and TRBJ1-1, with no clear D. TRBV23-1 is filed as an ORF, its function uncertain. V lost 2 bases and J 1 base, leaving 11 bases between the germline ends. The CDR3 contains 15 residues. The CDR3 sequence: CASSQIESPNTEAFF. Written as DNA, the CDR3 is TGCGCCAGCAGTCAAATCGAGTCCCCGAACACTGAAGCTTTCTTT.

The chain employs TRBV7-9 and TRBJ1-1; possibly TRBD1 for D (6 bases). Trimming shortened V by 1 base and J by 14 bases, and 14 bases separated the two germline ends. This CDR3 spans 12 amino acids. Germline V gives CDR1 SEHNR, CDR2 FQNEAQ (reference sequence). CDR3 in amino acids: CASSLEDRRLFF. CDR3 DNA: TGTGCCAGCAGCTTAGAAGACAGGCGTCTGTTCTTT.

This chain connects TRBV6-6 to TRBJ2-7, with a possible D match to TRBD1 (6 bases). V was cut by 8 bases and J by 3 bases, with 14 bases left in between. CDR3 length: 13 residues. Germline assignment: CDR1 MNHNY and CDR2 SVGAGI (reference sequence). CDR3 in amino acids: CASSLSGHYEQYF. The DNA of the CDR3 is TGTGCCAGCTCCTTGTCGGGACACTACGAGCAGTACTTC.

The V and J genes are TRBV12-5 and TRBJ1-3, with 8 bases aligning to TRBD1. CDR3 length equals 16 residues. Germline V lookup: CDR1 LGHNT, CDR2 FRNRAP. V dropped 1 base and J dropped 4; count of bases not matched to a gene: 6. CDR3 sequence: CASGLGPPGGGNTIYF. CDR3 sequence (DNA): TGTGCTAGTGGTTTGGGTCCTCCAGGGGGCGGAAACACCATATATTTT.

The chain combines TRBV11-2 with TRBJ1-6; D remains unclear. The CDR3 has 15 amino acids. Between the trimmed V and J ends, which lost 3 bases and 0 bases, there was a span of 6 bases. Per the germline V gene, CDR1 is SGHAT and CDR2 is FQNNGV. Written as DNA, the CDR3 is TGTGCCAGCAGCTTGTCGAGCTCCTATAATTCACCCCTCCACTTT. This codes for CASSLSSSYNSPLHF.

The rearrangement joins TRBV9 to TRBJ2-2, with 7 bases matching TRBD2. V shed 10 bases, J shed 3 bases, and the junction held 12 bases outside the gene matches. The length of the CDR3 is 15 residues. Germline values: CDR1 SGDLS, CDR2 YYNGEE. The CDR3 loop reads CASRGGGGDTGELFF. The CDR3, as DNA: TGTGCCTCCCGAGGTGGTGGGGGGGACACCGGGGAGCTGTTTTTT.

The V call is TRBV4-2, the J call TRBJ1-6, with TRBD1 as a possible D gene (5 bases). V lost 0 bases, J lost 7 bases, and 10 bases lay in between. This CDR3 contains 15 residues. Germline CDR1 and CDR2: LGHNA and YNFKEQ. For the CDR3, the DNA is TGTGCCAGCAGCCAAGACGGGACTGAAAATTCACCCCTCCACTTT. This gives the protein CASSQDGTENSPLHF.

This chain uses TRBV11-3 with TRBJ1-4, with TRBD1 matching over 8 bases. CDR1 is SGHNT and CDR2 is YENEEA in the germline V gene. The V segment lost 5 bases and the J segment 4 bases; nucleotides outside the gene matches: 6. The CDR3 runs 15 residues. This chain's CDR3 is CASSPGGLLNEKLFF. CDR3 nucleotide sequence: TGTGCCAGCAGCCCAGGGGGCCTCCTTAATGAAAAACTGTTTTTT.

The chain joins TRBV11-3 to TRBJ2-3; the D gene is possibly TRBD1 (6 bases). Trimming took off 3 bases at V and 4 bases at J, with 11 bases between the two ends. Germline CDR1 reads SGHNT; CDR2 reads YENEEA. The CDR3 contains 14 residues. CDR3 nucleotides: TGTGCCAGCAGCTTGAGAACAGGGTCAGATACGCAGTATTTT. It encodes CASSLRTGSDTQYF.

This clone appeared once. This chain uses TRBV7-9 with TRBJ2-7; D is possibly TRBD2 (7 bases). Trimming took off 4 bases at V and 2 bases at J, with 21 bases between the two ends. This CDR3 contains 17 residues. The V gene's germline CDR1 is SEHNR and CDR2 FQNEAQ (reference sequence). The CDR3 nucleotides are TGTGCCAGCAGCTCGGAGGGGCGGGGGCACACCACCTACGAGCAGTACTTC. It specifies CASSSEGRGHTTYEQYF.

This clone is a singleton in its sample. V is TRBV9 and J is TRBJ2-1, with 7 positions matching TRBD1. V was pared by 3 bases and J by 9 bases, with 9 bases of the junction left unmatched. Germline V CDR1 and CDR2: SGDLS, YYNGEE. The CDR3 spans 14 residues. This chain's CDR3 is CASSALQGRGEQFF. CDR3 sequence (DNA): TGTGCCAGCAGCGCGCTACAGGGGAGAGGTGAGCAGTTCTTC.

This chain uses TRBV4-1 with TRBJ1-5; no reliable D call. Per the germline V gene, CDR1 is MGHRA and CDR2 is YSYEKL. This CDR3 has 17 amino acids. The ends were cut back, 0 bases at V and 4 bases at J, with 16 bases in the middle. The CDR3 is CASSQDGSGGANQPQHF. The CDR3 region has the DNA TGCGCCAGCAGCCAAGATGGTTCCGGAGGAGCAAATCAGCCCCAGCATTTT.

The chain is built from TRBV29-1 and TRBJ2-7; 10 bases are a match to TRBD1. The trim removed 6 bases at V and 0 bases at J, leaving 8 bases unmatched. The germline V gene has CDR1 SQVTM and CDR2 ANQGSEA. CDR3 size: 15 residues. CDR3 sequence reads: CSVTRRTGGSYEQYF. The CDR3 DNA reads TGCAGCGTAACTAGACGGACAGGGGGCTCCTACGAGCAGTACTTC.

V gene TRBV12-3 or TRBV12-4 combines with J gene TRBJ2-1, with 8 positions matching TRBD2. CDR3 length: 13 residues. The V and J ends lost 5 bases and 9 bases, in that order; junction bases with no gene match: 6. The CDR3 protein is CASSPAGESEQFF. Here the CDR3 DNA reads TGTGCCAGCAGTCCAGCGGGGGAGAGTGAGCAGTTCTTC.

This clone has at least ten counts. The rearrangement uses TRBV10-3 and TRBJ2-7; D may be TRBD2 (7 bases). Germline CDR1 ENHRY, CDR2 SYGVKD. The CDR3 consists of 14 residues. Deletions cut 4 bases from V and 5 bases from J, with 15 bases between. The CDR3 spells CAISVGGAEDEQYF. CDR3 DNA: TGTGCCATCAGTGTTGGGGGGGCAGAAGACGAGCAGTACTTC.

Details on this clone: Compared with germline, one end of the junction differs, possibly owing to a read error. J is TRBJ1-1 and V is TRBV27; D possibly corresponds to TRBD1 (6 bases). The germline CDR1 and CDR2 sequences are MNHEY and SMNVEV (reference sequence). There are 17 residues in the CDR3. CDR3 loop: CASSVSWTAMMNTEAFF. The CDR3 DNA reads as TGTGCCAGCAGTGTATCCTGGACAGCTATGATGAACACTGAAGCTTTCTTT.

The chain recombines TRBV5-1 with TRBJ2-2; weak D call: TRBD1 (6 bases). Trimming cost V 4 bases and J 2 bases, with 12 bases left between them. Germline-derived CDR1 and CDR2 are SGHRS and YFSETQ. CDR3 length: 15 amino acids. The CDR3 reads CASSREQGNTGELFF. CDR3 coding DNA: TGCGCCAGCAGCAGGGAACAGGGAAACACCGGGGAGCTGTTTTTT.

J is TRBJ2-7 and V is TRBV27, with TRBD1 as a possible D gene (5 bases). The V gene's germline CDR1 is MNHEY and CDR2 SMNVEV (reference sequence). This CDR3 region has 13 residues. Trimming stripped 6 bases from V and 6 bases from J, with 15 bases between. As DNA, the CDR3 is TGTGCCAGCAGCCCAGCAGGGTCGGGCGAGCAGTACTTC. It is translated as CASSPAGSGEQYF.

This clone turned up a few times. CDR3 sequence (DNA): TGTGCCAGCAGCGGGACAGGGGGGACTCATGGCTACACCTTC. This gives the protein CASSGTGGTHGYTF. The chain has TRBV9 and TRBJ1-2, with 10 bases aligning to TRBD1. Germline CDR1 SGDLS, CDR2 YYNGEE. The CDR3 totals 14 residues. V trimming: 3 bases; J trimming: 6 bases; junction bases outside the gene matches: 5.

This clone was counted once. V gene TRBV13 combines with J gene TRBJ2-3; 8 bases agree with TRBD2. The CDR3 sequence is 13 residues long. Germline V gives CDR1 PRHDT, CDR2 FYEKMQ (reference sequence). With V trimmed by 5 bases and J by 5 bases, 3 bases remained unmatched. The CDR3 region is CASSPTSGDTQYF. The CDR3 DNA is TGTGCCAGCAGCCCCACTAGCGGAGATACGCAGTATTTT.

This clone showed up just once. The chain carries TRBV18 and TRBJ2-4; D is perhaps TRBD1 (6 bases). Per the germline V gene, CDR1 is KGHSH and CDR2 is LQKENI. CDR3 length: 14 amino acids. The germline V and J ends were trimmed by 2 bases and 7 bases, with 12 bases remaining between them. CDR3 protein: CASSPEGVGNIQYF. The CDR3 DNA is TGTGCCAGCTCACCAGAGGGGGTTGGGAACATTCAGTACTTC. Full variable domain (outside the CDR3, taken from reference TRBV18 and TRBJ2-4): NAGVMQNPRHLVRRRGQEARLRCSPMKGHSHVYWYRQLPEEGLKFMVYLQKENIIDESGMPKERFSAEFPKEGPSILRIQQVVRGDSAAYFCASSPEGVGNIQYFGAGTRLSVL.